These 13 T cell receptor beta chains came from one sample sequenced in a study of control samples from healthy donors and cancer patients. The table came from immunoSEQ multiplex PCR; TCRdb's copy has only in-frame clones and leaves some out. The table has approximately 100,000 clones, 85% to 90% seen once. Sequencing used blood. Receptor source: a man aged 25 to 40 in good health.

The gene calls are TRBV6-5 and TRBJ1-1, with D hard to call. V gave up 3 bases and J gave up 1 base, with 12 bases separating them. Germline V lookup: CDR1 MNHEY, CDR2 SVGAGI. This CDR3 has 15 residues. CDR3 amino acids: CASSYRGKRNTEAFF. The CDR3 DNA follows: TGTGCCAGCAGTTATCGGGGAAAGAGGAACACTGAAGCTTTCTTT.

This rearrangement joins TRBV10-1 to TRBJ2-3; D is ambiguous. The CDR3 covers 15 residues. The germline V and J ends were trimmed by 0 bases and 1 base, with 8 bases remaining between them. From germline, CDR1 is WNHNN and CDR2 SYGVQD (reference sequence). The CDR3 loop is CASSESGSGTDTQYF. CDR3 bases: TGCGCCAGCAGTGAGTCAGGGTCGGGCACAGATACGCAGTATTTT.

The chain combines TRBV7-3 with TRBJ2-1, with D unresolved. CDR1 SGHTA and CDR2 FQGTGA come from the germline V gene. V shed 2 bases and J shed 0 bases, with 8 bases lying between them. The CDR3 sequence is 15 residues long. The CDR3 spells CASSLGASSYNEQFF. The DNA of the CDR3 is TGTGCCAGCAGCTTAGGTGCCAGCTCCTACAATGAGCAGTTCTTC.

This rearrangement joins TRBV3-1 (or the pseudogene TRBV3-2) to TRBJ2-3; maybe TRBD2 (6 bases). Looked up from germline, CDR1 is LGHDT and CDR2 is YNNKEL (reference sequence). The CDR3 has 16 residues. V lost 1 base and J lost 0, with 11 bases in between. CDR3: CASSQVAGQSTDTQYF. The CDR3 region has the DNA TGTGCCAGCAGCCAAGTCGCGGGGCAGAGCACAGATACGCAGTATTTT.

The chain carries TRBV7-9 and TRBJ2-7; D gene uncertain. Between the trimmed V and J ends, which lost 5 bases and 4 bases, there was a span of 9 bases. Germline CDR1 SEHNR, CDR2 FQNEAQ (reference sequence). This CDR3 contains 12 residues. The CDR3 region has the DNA TGTGCCAGCAGCCCAGACAATTACGAGCAGTACTTC. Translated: CASSPDNYEQYF.

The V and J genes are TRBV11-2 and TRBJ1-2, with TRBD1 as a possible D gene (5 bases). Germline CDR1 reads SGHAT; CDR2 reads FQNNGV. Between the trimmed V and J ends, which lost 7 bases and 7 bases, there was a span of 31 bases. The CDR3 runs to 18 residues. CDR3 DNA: TGTGCCAGCACCTCCCCCGGGGAGGGGATTGGGCAGAGGGGTGGCTACACCTTC. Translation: CASTSPGEGIGQRGGYTF.

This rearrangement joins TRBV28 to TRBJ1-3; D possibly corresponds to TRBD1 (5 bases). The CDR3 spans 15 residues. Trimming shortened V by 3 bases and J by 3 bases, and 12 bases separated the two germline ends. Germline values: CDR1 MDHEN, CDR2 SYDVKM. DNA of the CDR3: TGTGCCAGCAGTTTGGCCGGGGGAAATGGAAACACCATATATTTT. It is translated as CASSLAGGNGNTIYF.

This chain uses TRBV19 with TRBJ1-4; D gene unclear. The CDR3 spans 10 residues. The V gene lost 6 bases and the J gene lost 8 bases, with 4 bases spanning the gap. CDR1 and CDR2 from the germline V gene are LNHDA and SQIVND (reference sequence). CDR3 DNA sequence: TGTGCCAGTAGCGGAGAAAAACTGTTTTTT. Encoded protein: CASSGEKLFF.

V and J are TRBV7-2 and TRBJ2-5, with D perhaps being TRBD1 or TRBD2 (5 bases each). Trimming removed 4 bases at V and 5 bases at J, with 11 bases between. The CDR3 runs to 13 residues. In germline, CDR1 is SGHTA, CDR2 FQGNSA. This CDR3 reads CASSSPGAETQYF. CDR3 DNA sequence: TGTGCCAGCAGCTCCCCCGGGGCCGAGACCCAGTACTTC.

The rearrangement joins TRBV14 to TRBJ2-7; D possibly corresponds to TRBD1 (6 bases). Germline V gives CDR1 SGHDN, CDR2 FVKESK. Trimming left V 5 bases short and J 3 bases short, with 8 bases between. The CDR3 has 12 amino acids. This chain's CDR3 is CASSSQGYEQYF. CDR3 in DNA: TGTGCCAGCAGCTCACAGGGCTACGAGCAGTACTTC. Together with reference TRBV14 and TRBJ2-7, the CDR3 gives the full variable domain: EAGVTQFPSHSVIEKGQTVTLRCDPISGHDNLYWYRRVMGKEIKFLLHFVKESKQDESGMPNNRFLAERTGGTYSTLKVQPAELEDSGVYFCASSSQGYEQYFGPGTRLTVT.

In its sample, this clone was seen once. CDR3 in DNA: TGTGCCAGCAGTAAAGGACAGGGACACACTGAAGCTTTCTTT. Amino acids: CASSKGQGHTEAFF. The chain joins TRBV25-1 to TRBJ1-1; 8 nucleotides line up with TRBD1. CDR1 is MGHDK and CDR2 is SYGVNS in the germline V gene. This CDR3 contains 14 residues. V was pared by 5 bases and J by 3 bases, with 5 bases of the junction left unmatched.

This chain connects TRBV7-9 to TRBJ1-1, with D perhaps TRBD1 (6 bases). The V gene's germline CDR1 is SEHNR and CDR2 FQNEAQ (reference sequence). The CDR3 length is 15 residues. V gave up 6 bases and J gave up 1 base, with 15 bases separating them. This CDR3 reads CASRSTGTRNTEAFF. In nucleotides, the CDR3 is TGTGCCAGCAGGTCTACAGGGACGAGGAACACTGAAGCTTTCTTT.

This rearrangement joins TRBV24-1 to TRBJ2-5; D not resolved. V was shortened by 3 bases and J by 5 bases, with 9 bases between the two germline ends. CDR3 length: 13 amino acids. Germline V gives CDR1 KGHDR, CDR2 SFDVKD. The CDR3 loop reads CATSDVSWETQYF. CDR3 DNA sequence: TGTGCCACCAGTGATGTATCTTGGGAGACCCAGTACTTC.